These T cell receptor beta chains were read from a single sample in a study of cytomegalovirus exposure and HLA in healthy donors. Clones were read by immunoSEQ multiplex PCR, and TCRdb kept only the in-frame ones, dropping some. This table holds under 200,000 clones, around 79% found once. Specimen: PBMCs. These receptors were collected from a woman aged 50 to 65 in good health and CMV-seronegative. The CDR3 runs from the conserved cysteine through the conserved F or W. The D gene is left open where the match is weak. Clone size is stated in some rows and not others, as once, few, many or a class when expanded.

D	size	V	J	length	DNA	CDR3
TRBD2	-	TRBV9	TRBJ2-5	15	TGTGCCAGCAGCGTAGGGAACGGGAGGCAAGAGACCCAGTACTTC	CASSVGNGRQETQYF
TRBD1	-	TRBV9	TRBJ2-2	17	TGTGCCAGCAGCGCCCAAAGAGGGACAGGGGGCAACGGGGAGCTGTTTTTT	CASSAQRGTGGNGELFF
-	-	TRBV6-5	TRBJ1-5	14	TGTGCCAGCAGTTCGGGAGGGGACAATCAGCCCCAGCATTTT	CASSSGGDNQPQHF
-	-	TRBV6-5	TRBJ2-2	12	TGTGCCAGCAGAGCTAACACCGGGGAGCTGTTTTTT	CASRANTGELFF
-	-	TRBV30	TRBJ1-1	14	TGTGCCTGGCCCCGCCACTCGGGGTTGAATGAAGCTTTCTTT	CAWPRHSGLNEAFF
-	-	TRBV5-1	TRBJ2-3	14	TGCGCCAGCAGACCGGGACTTAACACAGATACGCAGTATTTT	CASRPGLNTDTQYF
-	-	TRBV5-1	TRBJ1-1	13	TGCGCCAGCAGCTTGGACCTGGGAGGGGACGCTTTCTTT	CASSLDLGGDAFF
-	-	TRBV5-1	TRBJ1-1	13	TGCGCCAGCAGCTTGGAGAGGGGGACTGAAGCTTTCTTT	CASSLERGTEAFF
TRBD2	-	TRBV5-4	TRBJ2-1	16	TGTGCCAGCAGCTTAACTAGCGGGGGGGCCTTGAATGAGCAGTTCTTC	CASSLTSGGALNEQFF
-	once	TRBV15	TRBJ1-5	13	TGTGCCACCAGCAGAGGCCCCCCAGGGCCCCAGCATTTT	CATSRGPPGPQHF
TRBD1	-	TRBV6-6	TRBJ2-7	16	TGTGCCAGCAGGCCTCAGGGGGCCCAATCCTCCTACGAGCAGTACTTC	CASRPQGAQSSYEQYF
TRBD2	-	TRBV10-3	TRBJ2-1	16	TGTGCCATCGGGTCGCTCCTCCGGGGGGGGAGCGATGAGCAGTTCTTC	CAIGSLLRGGSDEQFF
TRBD1	once	TRBV29-1	TRBJ2-2	15	TGCAGCGTTCGGTCCGGGACAGCGAACACCGGGGAGCTGTTTTTT	CSVRSGTANTGELFF
-	-	TRBV23-1	TRBJ2-3	15	TGCGCCAGCAGTCTGGGGGGTAGCATCACAGATACGCAGTATTTT	CASSLGGSITDTQYF
-	-	TRBV9	TRBJ1-1	15	TGTGCCAGCAGCGGGGGGGGAGGAGATGGCACTGAAGCTTTCTTT	CASSGGGGDGTEAFF
-	-	TRBV6-1	TRBJ1-2	13	TGTGCCAGCAGTGAAGCGTGGGGGGATGGCTACACCTTC	CASSEAWGDGYTF
TRBD2	-	TRBV4-2	TRBJ2-3	15	TGTGCCAGCAGCCTATCGGGAGGGGCAGCAGATACGCAGTATTTT	CASSLSGGAADTQYF
-	-	TRBV25-1	TRBJ2-5	12	TGTGCCAGCAGTGGGCACCAAGAGACCCAGTACTTC	CASSGHQETQYF
TRBD1	-	TRBV5-1	TRBJ2-7	15	TGCGCCAGCAGCTTGGTGGGACAGGCGGTGGGGGAGCAGTACTTC	CASSLVGQAVGEQYF
TRBD2	-	TRBV5-1	TRBJ2-1	19	TGCGCCAGCAGCTTGGGGCGGGGGGCTGACAAGAGCTCCTACAATGAGCAGTTCTTC	CASSLGRGADKSSYNEQFF
-	few	TRBV6-5	TRBJ2-7	14	TGTGCCAGCAGCCGCGCGGGACGCCGTTACGAGCAGTACTTC	CASSRAGRRYEQYF
TRBD1	-	TRBV29-1	TRBJ2-3	12	TGCAGCGTTTTGACAGGGCCAGATACGCAGTATTTT	CSVLTGPDTQYF
-	few	TRBV29-1	TRBJ2-2	15	TGCAGCGTTGAAGATGAGGGAGGTATCACCGGGGAGCTGTTTTTT	CSVEDEGGITGELFF
-	-	TRBV6-6	TRBJ2-1	14	TGTGCCAGCAGCTCGGGATCTCGGATCAATGAGCAGTTCTTC	CASSSGSRINEQFF
TRBD2	-	TRBV5-1	TRBJ2-1	17	TGCGCCAGCAGCTCCCTACCTAGCGGGAGCGCGAATAATGAGCAGTTCTTC	CASSSLPSGSANNEQFF
TRBD1	-	TRBV5-4	TRBJ1-2	15	TGTGCCAGCAGCTTGGATTCACAGGGGAGAGGTGGCTACACCTTC	CASSLDSQGRGGYTF
TRBD2	-	TRBV5-1	TRBJ2-7	15	TGCGCCAGCAGCTTGGAGCGAGCGGGGAACTACGAGCAGTACTTC	CASSLERAGNYEQYF
TRBD2	-	TRBV18	TRBJ2-2	16	TGTGCCAGCTCACCGAACGGCGGGGGGAACACCGGGGAGCTGTTTTTT	CASSPNGGGNTGELFF
TRBD1	-	TRBV7-7	TRBJ1-2	15	TGTGCTAGCAGCTTTGAAGGGGGCAAGGGCTATGGCTACACCTTC	CASSFEGGKGYGYTF
TRBD1	-	TRBV28	TRBJ2-1	13	TGTGCCAGCAGGGTACAAGGCGGACAGGGCTGGGTCTTC	CASRVQGGQGWVF
-	-	TRBV28	TRBJ1-3	11	TGTGCCAGCAACTCTAGAAACACCATATATTTT	CASNSRNTIYF
-	once	TRBV27	TRBJ2-3	14	TGTGCCAGCAGTTTAAGGAGGGGCTCAGATACGCAGTATTTT	CASSLRRGSDTQYF
TRBD2	-	TRBV14	TRBJ2-3	13	TGTGCCAGCAAGCGGGGCGGCACAGATACGCAGTATTTT	CASKRGGTDTQYF
-	-	TRBV27	TRBJ2-3	15	TGTGCCAGCAGTTTGTGGGGGCAGAGCACAGATACGCAGTATTTT	CASSLWGQSTDTQYF
-	-	TRBV7-2	TRBJ1-1	12	TGTGCCAGCAGCTTAGGACAGGTGGAGGCTTTCTTT	CASSLGQVEAFF
-	-	TRBV4-1	TRBJ1-2	15	TGCGCCAGCAGCCAAGATATCGGGGGAGGGGATGGCTACACCTTC	CASSQDIGGGDGYTF
TRBD1	-	TRBV4-1	TRBJ1-4	14	TGCGCCAGCAGTCGGAGACAGGGAGATGAAAAACTGTTTTTT	CASSRRQGDEKLFF
-	-	TRBV6-6	TRBJ1-4	13	TGTGCCAGCTGTTGGGCTATAGGTGAAAAACTGTTTTTT	CASCWAIGEKLFF
TRBD2	-	TRBV9	TRBJ2-5	15	TGTGCCAGCAGCGTGCGCGGGGGGGAAGGAGAGACCCAGTACTTC	CASSVRGGEGETQYF
TRBD2	-	TRBV15	TRBJ2-1	14	TGTGCCACTAGCGTTAGCGGGACGTACAATGAGCAGTTCTTC	CATSVSGTYNEQFF
TRBD1	-	TRBV9	TRBJ1-1	15	TGTGCCAGCAGCGTAGGCGTCCCAGGGGGGACTGAAGCTTTCTTT	CASSVGVPGGTEAFF
-	-	TRBV6-5	TRBJ1-1	13	TGTGCCAGCGCCCGGGGAGTGGACACTGAAGCTTTCTTT	CASARGVDTEAFF
-	-	TRBV29-1	TRBJ1-1	12	TGCAGCGTTGAAATGGGGGCCACTGAAGCTTTCTTT	CSVEMGATEAFF
TRBD1	few	TRBV5-8	TRBJ1-2	13	TGTGCCAGCAGCTTACAGGGGCCCTATGGCTACACCTTC	CASSLQGPYGYTF
TRBD1	few	TRBV29-1	TRBJ2-2	12	TGCAGCGGGGGACAGCTCACCGGGGAGCTGTTTTTT	CSGGQLTGELFF
-	-	TRBV18	TRBJ1-3	15	TGTGCCAGCTCAGCGACTATGGAGGCTGGAAACACCATATATTTT	CASSATMEAGNTIYF
-	-	TRBV10-3	TRBJ1-2	13	TGTGCCATCAGTGGGACAGAAAACTATGGCTACACCTTC	CAISGTENYGYTF